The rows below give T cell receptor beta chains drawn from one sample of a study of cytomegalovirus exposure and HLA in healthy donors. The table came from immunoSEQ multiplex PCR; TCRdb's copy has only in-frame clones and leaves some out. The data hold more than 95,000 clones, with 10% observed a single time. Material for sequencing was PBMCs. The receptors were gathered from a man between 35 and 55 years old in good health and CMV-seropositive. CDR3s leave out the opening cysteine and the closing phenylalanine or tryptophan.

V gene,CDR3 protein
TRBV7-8,ASSLDLSNTEAF
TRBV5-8,ASSREYGYT
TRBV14,ASSQLQETQY
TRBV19,ASSIRVEAF
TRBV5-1,ASSLGSSGFWNEQF
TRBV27,ASSFYTSQETQY
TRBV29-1,SVEGNNYGYT
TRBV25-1,ASLGLAGSSYEQY
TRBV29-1,SVEDSRGYEQY
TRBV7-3,ASSLRTSGSQF
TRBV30,AWSVPPHLAKNIQY
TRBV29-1,SGQFLNYGYT
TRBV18,ASSPGALAAEQY
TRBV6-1,ASRRDRSDTQY
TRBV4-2,ASSQAPGLQETQY
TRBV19,ASRGQDLRTQH
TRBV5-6,ARSPDRDTEAF
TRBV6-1,ASRSRGKVAETQY
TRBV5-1,ASSLAPVNSYEQY
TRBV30,AWSVRTDLYRETQY
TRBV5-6,ASSWKWTRQREQETQY
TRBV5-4,ASSVPGVFGYT
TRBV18,ASSPLRYGYT
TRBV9,ASSVATRQDSYNEQF
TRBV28,ASSLQGAGATGAGYT
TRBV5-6,AGSQGAVQPQH
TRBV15,ATSRDLRGRRTEAF
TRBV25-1,ASSESRSEAF
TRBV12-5,ASGFWTEVSNQPQH
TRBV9,ASSARTGGLETQY
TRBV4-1,ASSQSRADGYT
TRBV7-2,ASSSASSYEQY
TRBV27,AITGSEY
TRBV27,ASSRGQATFNEQF
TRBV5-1,ASSDTGGHSGANVLT
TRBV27,ASSLTGIEGWAYEQY
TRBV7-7,ASSPGTGPNSPLH
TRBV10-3,AISRELLSEQF
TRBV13,ASSLAAYTRDTQY
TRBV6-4,ASSEAPGGIGELF
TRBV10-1,ASSGKGTYGYT
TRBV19,ASSKGLGETQY
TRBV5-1,ASSLRQGAGEQY
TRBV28,ASSLRDTGELF
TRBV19,ASSTSRDRREQY
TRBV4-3,ASSQVYGGLNYGYT
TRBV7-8,ASSLVYSFSSYEQY
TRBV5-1,ASSLLGTNRFTDTQY
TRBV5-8,ASSLGDSGRINEQF
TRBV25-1,ASSESKSSASPYNEQF
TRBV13,ASSGLAGGVGGVEQY
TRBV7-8,ASSDRPQQAPHTEAF
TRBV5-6,ASSSDRGFEQY
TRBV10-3,AISGLAGVSYEQY
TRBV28,ASSSLGTGGTVEQY